Below, 30 T cell receptor beta chains from the same sample are listed, as sequenced in a study of graft-versus-host responses after intestinal transplantation. Only in-frame clones appear in the TCRdb table, and some are missing; sequencing was by immunoSEQ multiplex PCR. The profile covers approximately 9,600 clones, with around 88% appearing a single time and roughly 5.2% taken by the ten largest. Both intraepithelial and lamina propria lymphocytes were released by processing graft tissue. Sequencing was performed on ileum tissue, taken roughly 700 days after intestinal transplantation. These receptors were collected from a human patient who received an intestinal transplant, so some T cells may come from the graft donor.

The V gene is TRBV11-2, the J gene TRBJ1-3, with D possibly TRBD1 on 6 matching bases. The length of the CDR3 is 14 residues. Germline V gene lookup returns CDR1 SGHAT and CDR2 FQNNGV. Trimming removed 3 bases from V and 5 bases from J, with 11 bases in between. The CDR3 sequence is CASSFGTYRNTIYF. The CDR3 DNA sequence: TGTGCCAGCAGCTTCGGGACATACAGAAACACCATATATTTT.

The chain links TRBV7-7 to TRBJ2-2; 8 nucleotides align to TRBD1. The CDR3 runs 15 residues. Germline lookup yields CDR1 SSHAT and CDR2 FNYEAQ (reference sequence). V was clipped by 5 bases and J by 4 bases; unmatched bases: 6. The CDR3 DNA reads TGTGCCAGCAGCCTCGGACAGGGAATCACCGGGGAGCTGTTTTTT. Its translation: CASSLGQGITGELFF.

J is TRBJ2-1 and V is TRBV7-6, with 9 bases aligning to TRBD1. CDR3 length: 14 residues. J was trimmed by 7 bases and V by 9 bases; bases with no gene match: 10. CDR1 is SGHVS, CDR2 FNYEAQ, per germline. CDR3 loop: CASTGQGGPNEQFF. The CDR3 DNA follows: TGTGCCAGTACGGGACAGGGAGGACCTAATGAGCAGTTCTTC.

This clone was seen once. J is TRBJ1-1 and V is TRBV6-5; TRBD1 aligns across 7 bases. The CDR3 consists of 14 residues. Losses at the gene ends were 0 bases for V and 10 bases for J; bases not matched to a gene: 8. CDR1 is MNHEY and CDR2 is SVGAGI in the germline V gene. In DNA, the CDR3 is TGTGCCAGCAGTTACTCAAGGGGGCGGGGGGGAGCTTTCTTT. This gives the protein CASSYSRGRGGAFF.

Details on this clone: Other DNA sequences in the sample encode the same CDR3. The DNA of the CDR3 is TGTGCCAGTAGTACCGCATTTAACACCGGGGAGCTGTTTTTT. It yields the protein CASSTAFNTGELFF. The chain carries TRBV19 and TRBJ2-2; unclear D gene. Trimming removed 4 bases at V and 2 bases at J, with 8 bases between. The germline V gene encodes CDR1 LNHDA and CDR2 SQIVND (reference sequence). This CDR3 comprises 14 residues.

This rearrangement joins TRBV7-3 to TRBJ2-1; 7 positions agree with TRBD2. This CDR3 spans 16 amino acids. Germline V gene lookup returns CDR1 SGHTA and CDR2 FQGTGA. Unmatched junction bases numbered 10, after V lost 2 bases and J lost 6 bases. For the CDR3, the DNA is TGTGCCAGCAGCTTATTCGGGCCCAGGGAGGGCAATGAGCAGTTCTTC. This codes for CASSLFGPREGNEQFF.

The genes are TRBV10-3 and TRBJ2-5, with no clear D. Germline V gene data show CDR1 as ENHRY and CDR2 as SYGVKD. V dropped 2 bases and J dropped 9 bases, with 10 bases sitting between them. CDR3 length: 12 amino acids. The CDR3 sequence is CAISEPELAQYF. CDR3 nucleotides: TGTGCCATCAGTGAGCCCGAGTTGGCCCAGTACTTC.

V gene TRBV13 combines with J gene TRBJ1-4, with 8 bases aligning to TRBD1. This CDR3 has 14 amino acids. Germline trimming cut 5 bases from V and 5 bases from J; bases unmatched to any gene: 4. Germline V gives CDR1 PRHDT, CDR2 FYEKMQ (reference sequence). The CDR3 is CASSVRGLNEKLFF. CDR3 nucleotide sequence: TGTGCCAGCAGCGTCAGGGGGCTCAATGAAAAACTGTTTTTT.

J is TRBJ1-2 and V is TRBV2, with D uncertain. Germline values: CDR1 SNHLY, CDR2 FYNNEI. The CDR3 covers 11 residues. The V and J ends lost 7 bases and 8 bases respectively, with 11 bases between them. CDR3 in DNA: TGTGCCAGCACCAATCAGAGAGGCTACACCTTC. Residues: CASTNQRGYTF. The full variable domain, with the rest looked up from reference TRBV2 and TRBJ1-2, is EPEVTQTPSHQVTQMGQEVILRCVPISNHLYFYWYRQILGQKVEFLVSFYNNEISEKSEIFDDQFSVERPDGSNFTLKIRSTKLEDSAMYFCASTNQRGYTFGSGTRLTVV.

The chain employs TRBV19 and TRBJ1-5; weak D call: TRBD1 (5 bases). Trimming stripped 6 bases from V and 0 bases from J, with 12 bases between. This CDR3 contains 15 residues. Germline assignment: CDR1 LNHDA and CDR2 SQIVND (reference sequence). CDR3 coding DNA: TGTGCCAGTAGATGGGACGCCAATAGCAATCAGCCCCAGCATTTT. Translation: CASRWDANSNQPQHF.

The CDR3 loop is CASSIPEREQYF. CDR3 nucleotides: TGTGCCAGTAGTATCCCTGAGCGCGAGCAGTACTTC. The chain employs TRBV19 and TRBJ2-7; D gene unclear. This CDR3 region has 12 residues. CDR1 is LNHDA and CDR2 is SQIVND in the germline V gene (reference sequence). V was trimmed by 3 bases and J by 6 bases, leaving 9 bases between them.

This clone showed up just a few times. This chain joins TRBV6-5 and TRBJ1-4, with TRBD1 as a possible D gene (5 bases). Germline V gene sequence: CDR1 MNHEY, CDR2 SVGAGI. The CDR3 contains 11 residues. The V end lost 8 bases, the J end lost 6 bases, and 7 bases lay between the germline ends. DNA of the CDR3: TGTGCCAGCCGGGACCATGAAAAACTGTTTTTT. Its translation is CASRDHEKLFF.

The V call is TRBV2, the J call TRBJ2-3, with D unresolved. Germline V gives CDR1 SNHLY, CDR2 FYNNEI. The CDR3 runs 13 residues. The germline V and J ends were trimmed by 5 bases and 3 bases, with 9 bases remaining between them. CDR3 sequence (DNA): TGTGCCAGCAGTTCTACTTTTACAGATACGCAGTATTTT. Translation gives CASSSTFTDTQYF.

This sequence joins TRBV29-1 and TRBJ1-2; no clear D. V lost 6 bases and J lost 2, with 10 bases in between. CDR1 SQVTM and CDR2 ANQGSEA come from the germline V gene. This CDR3 has 12 residues. CDR3 protein: CSVDPQNYGYTF. The CDR3 region has the DNA TGCAGCGTCGATCCACAAAACTATGGCTACACCTTC.

The chain joins TRBV5-1 to TRBJ1-1; TRBD1 might be the D (6 bases). The germline V gene has CDR1 SGHRS and CDR2 YFSETQ. The CDR3 has 16 residues. Deletions cut 4 bases from V and 1 base from J, with 17 bases between. In DNA, the CDR3 is TGCGCCAGCAGCCCCCTCGGGGGGCGCACGAACACTGAAGCTTTCTTT. It yields the protein CASSPLGGRTNTEAFF.

The chain employs TRBV11-2 and TRBJ2-3, with 10 positions matching TRBD2. The germline gives CDR1 SGHAT, CDR2 FQNNGV. With 5 bases clipped from V and 2 bases from J, the junction kept 7 bases outside the gene matches. CDR3 length: 16 amino acids. The CDR3 region is CASSLIAGGNTDTQYF. In DNA, the CDR3 is TGTGCCAGCAGCCTAATAGCGGGAGGTAACACAGATACGCAGTATTTT.

A note on this clone: This CDR3 is also generated by other DNA sequences in the sample. CDR3 coding DNA: TGCGCCAGCAGTCAACGGGGGGGCCAATTACAAGAGACCCAGTACTTC. This codes for CASSQRGGQLQETQYF. The chain couples TRBV4-1 to TRBJ2-5; 8 bases align to TRBD2. Losses at the gene ends were 6 bases for V and 2 bases for J; bases not matched to a gene: 11. This CDR3 spans 16 amino acids. From germline, CDR1 is MGHRA and CDR2 YSYEKL.

The chain joins TRBV19 to TRBJ1-2, with a tentative D call TRBD1 (6 bases). Trimming shortened V by 3 bases and J by 3 bases, and 14 bases separated the two germline ends. Per the germline V gene, CDR1 is LNHDA and CDR2 is SQIVND (reference sequence). The CDR3 is 15 amino acids. CDR3 region: CASSMGLTGYYGYTF. The CDR3 region has the DNA TGTGCCAGTAGTATGGGACTCACAGGGTACTATGGCTACACCTTC.

The rearrangement links TRBV14 to TRBJ2-1; the D gene is possibly TRBD1 (5 bases). CDR1 is SGHDN and CDR2 is FVKESK in the germline V gene. Trimming pared 1 base from V and 11 bases from J, leaving 9 bases between. This CDR3 has 12 amino acids. Here the CDR3 DNA reads TGTGCCAGCAGCCAAGCAGGGCTTCAGCAGTTCTTC. Translating it yields CASSQAGLQQFF.

This clone occurred a few times. This chain uses TRBV27 with TRBJ2-7; D is possibly TRBD1 or TRBD2 (6 bases each). There are 15 residues in the CDR3. Germline V gene lookup returns CDR1 MNHEY and CDR2 SMNVEV (reference sequence). Trimming cost V 7 bases and J 6 bases, with 22 bases left between them. CDR3 in DNA: TGTGCCAGCAAGCCGCGGGACACTGGACGGCGCGAGCAGTACTTC. Translation gives CASKPRDTGRREQYF.

This clone has a single count. The chain has TRBV6-6 and TRBJ1-1, with D possibly being TRBD1 (6 bases). The CDR3 length is 11 residues. The germline V gene encodes CDR1 MNHNY and CDR2 SVGAGI (reference sequence). V dropped 6 bases and J dropped 7 bases, with 9 bases sitting between them. The chain's CDR3 is CASSQGLEAFF. The CDR3, as DNA: TGTGCCAGCAGCCAGGGGCTTGAAGCTTTCTTT.

CDR3 protein: CASGLYSKDGYTF. Written as DNA, the CDR3 is TGTGCTAGTGGTTTGTACAGTAAGGATGGCTACACCTTC. This chain joins TRBV12-5 and TRBJ1-2; D remains ambiguous. Germline values: CDR1 LGHNT, CDR2 FRNRAP. Trimming stripped 2 bases from V and 6 bases from J, with 10 bases between. The CDR3 runs 13 residues.

This sequence joins TRBV19 and TRBJ2-3, with 9 bases matching TRBD2. This CDR3 contains 14 residues. Per the germline V gene, CDR1 is LNHDA and CDR2 is SQIVND (reference sequence). The ends lost 3 bases at V and 4 bases at J; junction bases unmatched: 2. CDR3 residues: CASSMGGRADTQYF. The DNA for the CDR3 is TGTGCCAGTAGTATGGGCGGGAGGGCAGATACGCAGTATTTT. The whole variable domain, remainder taken from reference TRBV19 and TRBJ2-3, is DGGITQSPKYLFRKEGQNVTLSCEQNLNHDAMYWYRQDPGQGLRLIYYSQIVNDFQKGDIAEGYSVSREKKESFPLTVTSAQKNPTAFYLCASSMGGRADTQYFGPGTRLTVL.

This clone showed up just a few times. This rearrangement joins TRBV13 to TRBJ2-2; D may be TRBD2 (5 bases). CDR1 and CDR2 from the germline V gene are PRHDT and FYEKMQ (reference sequence). V was pared by 5 bases and J by 5 bases, with 9 bases between. The CDR3 is 13 amino acids. CDR3 in amino acids: CASSQTGTGELFF. DNA for the CDR3: TGTGCCAGCAGCCAGACGGGGACCGGGGAGCTGTTTTTT.

This clone showed up just once. This sequence joins TRBV2 and TRBJ1-5; D is perhaps TRBD1 (5 bases). V dropped 3 bases and J dropped 5 bases, with 11 bases sitting between them. Germline lookup yields CDR1 SNHLY and CDR2 FYNNEI. This CDR3 has 14 residues. CDR3 coding DNA: TGTGCCAGCAGTGATTTCAGGGTCGATCAGCCCCAGCATTTT. Protein: CASSDFRVDQPQHF.

This clone was detected only a few times. The chain combines TRBV5-5 with TRBJ1-5, with D possibly TRBD1 on 5 matching bases. The V gene's germline CDR1 is SGHKS and CDR2 YYEKEE (reference sequence). Trimming shortened V by 4 bases and J by 4 bases, and 15 bases separated the two germline ends. There are 15 residues in the CDR3. The CDR3, as DNA: TGTGCCAGCAGCCACCGCACAGGCGAAAATCAGCCCCAGCATTTT. Its translation: CASSHRTGENQPQHF.

The chain employs TRBV6-1 and TRBJ2-5; 7 bases map to TRBD2. Per germline, CDR1 MNHNS and CDR2 SASEGT. The junction had 9 bases not matched to a gene; V was cut back by 11 bases and J by 3 bases. The CDR3 runs to 13 residues. DNA for the CDR3: TGTGCCTCGTCGGGGGGAGGGGAAGAGACCCAGTACTTC. It codes for CASSGGGEETQYF.

This clone occurred once. The rearrangement links TRBV7-9 to TRBJ1-1; D uncertain. Trimming removed 1 base at V and 0 bases at J, with 15 bases between. Germline V lookup: CDR1 SEHNR, CDR2 FQNEAQ (reference sequence). The length of the CDR3 is 17 residues. CDR3 coding DNA: TGTGCCAGCAGCTTAGGAAGGGTACAGACCTTGAACACTGAAGCTTTCTTT. Protein sequence: CASSLGRVQTLNTEAFF.

In its sample, this clone was seen once. The genes are TRBV13 and TRBJ2-6, with no clear D. Deletions cut 5 bases from V and 16 bases from J, with 33 bases between. CDR1 PRHDT and CDR2 FYEKMQ come from the germline V gene (reference sequence). This CDR3 spans 18 amino acids. The DNA for the CDR3 is TGTGCCAGCAGCACACGTCAGCTGGGTACGAAGTCGGGCCAACGTCTGACTTTC. As protein: CASSTRQLGTKSGQRLTF.

The chain has TRBV27 and TRBJ1-5; D is perhaps TRBD1 (5 bases). The CDR3 is 13 residues long. Germline loops: CDR1 MNHEY, CDR2 SMNVEV (reference sequence). V lost 5 bases, J lost 6 bases, and 11 bases lay in between. The CDR3 DNA follows: TGTGCCAGCAGTCGCAGGGAGGCTCAGCCCCAGCATTTT. The encoded protein is CASSRREAQPQHF.